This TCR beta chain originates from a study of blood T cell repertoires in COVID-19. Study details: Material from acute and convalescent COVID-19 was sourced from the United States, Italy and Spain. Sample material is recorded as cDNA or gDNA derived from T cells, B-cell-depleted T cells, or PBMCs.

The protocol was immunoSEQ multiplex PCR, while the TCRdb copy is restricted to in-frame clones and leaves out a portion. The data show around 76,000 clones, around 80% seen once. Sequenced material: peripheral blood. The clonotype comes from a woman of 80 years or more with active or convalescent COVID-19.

The CDR3 sequence: CASSLAKGQRGSGTQYF. DNA of the CDR3: TGTGCCAGCAGCTTAGCGAAGGGACAGAGGGGATCGGGGACCCAGTACTTC. This chain connects TRBV7-9 to TRBJ2-5, with 7 bases matching TRBD1. V lost 0 bases to trimming and J lost 7 bases; unmatched junction nucleotides: 14. Germline lookup yields CDR1 SEHNR and CDR2 FQNEAQ (reference sequence). The CDR3 has 17 amino acids.